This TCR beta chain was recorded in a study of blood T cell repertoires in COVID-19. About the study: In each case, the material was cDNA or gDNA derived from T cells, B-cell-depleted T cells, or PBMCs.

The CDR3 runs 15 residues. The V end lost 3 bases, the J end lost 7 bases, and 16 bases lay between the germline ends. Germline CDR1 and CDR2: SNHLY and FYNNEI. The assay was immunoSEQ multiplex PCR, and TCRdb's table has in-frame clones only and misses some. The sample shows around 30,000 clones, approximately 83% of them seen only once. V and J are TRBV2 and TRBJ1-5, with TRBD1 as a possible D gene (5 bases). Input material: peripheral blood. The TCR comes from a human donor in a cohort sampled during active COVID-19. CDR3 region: CASSEAGGGRQPQHF. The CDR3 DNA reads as TGTGCCAGCAGTGAGGCGGGGGGTGGTAGGCAGCCCCAGCATTTT.